This T cell receptor (beta chain) was profiled in a study of blood T cell repertoires in COVID-19 (dated by TCRdb to the early 2020s). For the study in its entirety: Collaborator samples came from the United States, Italy and Spain and covered acute and convalescent phases of COVID-19. The prospective study material was composed of cDNA or gDNA derived from T cells, B-cell-depleted T cells, or PBMCs. Deeply sampled blood TCRbeta repertoires from subjects exposed to, actively infected with, or recovered from COVID-19 were included in the dataset. A freely available public database, intended as a resource for researchers studying the immune response to SARS-CoV-2, is where the repertoires were released. The samples were drawn from two sources: the first 160 participants of the ongoing ImmuneRACE study, and fewer than 1,500 subjects contributed by 6 global collaborators. The sample metadata nearly always contained a de-identified subject ID, COVID-19 status, age in years and sex. Where available, HLA class I and class II types were obtained from metadata supplied by the sample provider rather than from assay-based typing. What the research found in general, with its limitations: How much clinical and demographic metadata was included differed by source and by participant, and the metadata was provided uncurated.

TCRbeta CDR3 regions were amplified from genomic DNA by means of the immunoSEQ Assay, a bias-controlled multiplex PCR. The source study handled its data this way. The number of nucleated cells in each sample was estimated from the amplification of reference gene primers within the assay. Sequence reads were collapsed and filtered to measure the absolute abundance of every unique TCRbeta CDR3 rearrangement. For each sample, productive Simpson clonality was calculated as the square root of Simpson's diversity index across productive rearrangements. TCRdb limited this immuneACCESS table to in-frame rearrangements with V and J called. A share of clones is missing; checked studies link under half to unresolved V genes, and the rest is unexplained. For V, J and clone size, that table is used; D and trimming come from the DNA. This sample holds over 45,000 clones; roughly 87% were observed only once. The ten largest clones take up 3.5% to 4% of the sample.

Remarks on this clone: Its antigen is unknown. Per-base quality was not reported, and no clone a single base away is much larger than it.

Per the germline V gene, MNHEY is the CDR1 and SVGAGI is the CDR2. The CDR3 contains 15 residues, cysteine and phenylalanine counted. The sequence is cut down to CDR3 DNA, 45 bases in frame from base 1. V loses 7 bases, J loses 0 bases, and the germline ends lie 13 bases apart. One collaborating source in Seattle enrolled patients during active infection and followed them longitudinally through the course of disease. Collaborating institutions collected whole blood in K2EDTA tubes following their own protocols. For TCRbeta analysis, collaborators shipped samples in one of three forms: frozen whole blood, isolated PBMCs, or DNA extracted from either of those sample types.

Sequencing was performed on peripheral blood. The chain was built from TRBV6-5 and TRBJ1-5; the D gene identity is not certain. The source is a man in his forties or fifties with COVID-19, enrolled during active disease. CDR3 sequence: CASIFGGNSNQPQHF. The nucleotide sequence is TGTGCCAGCATTTTCGGAGGAAATAGCAATCAGCCCCAGCATTTT.